This TCR beta chain was retrieved from a study of CD8+CD57+ T cells in acquired aplastic anemia. Genomic DNA constituted the template upon which TCR beta VDJ and CDR3 profiling was performed. From the reads, TCRdb called clonotypes with MiXCR, one entry per CDR3 protein. The table shows roughly 64,000 distinct CDR3 sequences, with about 50% occurring only once. The germline V gene has CDR1 KGHDR and CDR2 SFDVKD. There are 11 residues in the CDR3. V was clipped by 8 bases and J by 5 bases, with 8 bases between them. The chain joins TRBV24-1 to TRBJ2-5, with D unclear. Sequences were obtained from sorted CD4+, CD8+, or CD8+CD57+ T cells (not recorded which) from PBMCs. The receptor was isolated from a human donor in good health, serving as a control. CDR3 nucleotide sequence: TGTGCCACCATTGTGGGGGAGACCCAGTACTTC. This encodes CATIVGETQYF.